These T cell receptor beta chains were read from a single sample in a study of T cell responses to AZD1222 COVID-19 vaccine. Generated by immunoSEQ multiplex PCR, the TCRdb table keeps only in-frame clones and is missing some. The table shows 100,000 to 150,000 clones, with 85% to 90% occurring only once. Sequencing was performed on peripheral blood, taken on day 0 of AZD1222 vaccination. The receptors were gathered from an adult in good health. Each CDR3 is given with its conserved first and last residue. The D gene is left open where the match is weak. Where a row states a size, it is once, few, many or the class of an expanded clone; other rows omit it.

abundance,d_gene,j_gene,v_gene,len,CDR3nt,CDR3aa
-,-,TRBJ2-2,TRBV7-6,15,TGTGCCAGCAGCTTAGCCACGGGGAACACCGGGGAGCTGTTTTTT,CASSLATGNTGELFF
-,-,TRBJ1-5,TRBV30,16,TGTGCCTGGAGTGTTCCCCCGAAGGGGAGTGGACAGCCCCAGCATTTT,CAWSVPPKGSGQPQHF
-,TRBD1,TRBJ2-5,TRBV5-4,15,TGTGCCAGCAGCTTGCCAGGGGGCAACCAAGAGACCCAGTACTTC,CASSLPGGNQETQYF
once,-,TRBJ2-6,TRBV5-1,16,TGCGCCAGCAGCTTGGAATTGAGATCTGGGGCCAACGTCCTGACTTTC,CASSLELRSGANVLTF
-,-,TRBJ1-2,TRBV20-1,12,TGCAGTGCTAGTTTTGGGGGCTATGGCTACACCTTC,CSASFGGYGYTF
-,-,TRBJ2-5,TRBV6-5,15,TGTGCCAGCAGTTACTCGCTAGTTATACAAGAGACCCAGTACTTC,CASSYSLVIQETQYF
-,-,TRBJ1-3,TRBV19,16,TGTGCCAGTAGTAATCCAGGCCAGAGCTCTGGAAACACCATATATTTT,CASSNPGQSSGNTIYF
-,TRBD1,TRBJ2-5,TRBV18,15,TGTGCCAGCGAACCAGGGGGCGGTTACCAAGAGACCCAGTACTTC,CASEPGGGYQETQYF
-,TRBD2,TRBJ2-3,TRBV5-1,17,TGCGCCAGCAGCTTGATAACTAGCGGGAGTACGGCAGATACGCAGTATTTT,CASSLITSGSTADTQYF
-,TRBD1,TRBJ2-5,TRBV24-1,15,TGTGCCACCTCATTAGGACAGGGGGGTTACGAGACCCAGTACTTC,CATSLGQGGYETQYF
-,-,TRBJ1-2,TRBV12-3/TRBV12-4,12,TGTGCCAGCAGTCAGGGGACGAAAGGCTACACCTTC,CASSQGTKGYTF
-,-,TRBJ2-7,TRBV29-1,13,TGCAGCGTTATAGGCAGAGAGTCCTACGAGCAGTACTTC,CSVIGRESYEQYF
-,-,TRBJ1-5,TRBV19,14,TGTGCCAGTAGTATGATTGCGGGAAGTCAGCCCCAGCATTTT,CASSMIAGSQPQHF
-,TRBD1,TRBJ1-4,TRBV7-9,15,TGTGCCAGCAGCCAGGGGGGGAGGACTAATGAAAAACTGTTTTTT,CASSQGGRTNEKLFF
-,TRBD2,TRBJ2-1,TRBV3-1/TRBV3-2,16,TGTGCCAGCAGCCCACTTGGACTAGCGGGAAACAATGAGCAGTTCTTC,CASSPLGLAGNNEQFF
few,-,TRBJ2-7,TRBV18,15,TGTGCCAGCTCCGTGGGGGTTGGAGGCTACTACGAGCAGTACTTC,CASSVGVGGYYEQYF
-,TRBD1,TRBJ1-4,TRBV5-6,14,TGTGCCAGCATACTGACAGGGGGAGATGAAAAACTGTTTTTT,CASILTGGDEKLFF
-,-,TRBJ2-3,TRBV7-2,15,TGTGCCAGCAGCTTGGTTCGAGGGAGCACAGATACGCAGTATTTT,CASSLVRGSTDTQYF
-,TRBD2,TRBJ2-3,TRBV11-2,15,TGTGCCAGCAGAACCGGGACTAGTGACACAGATACGCAGTATTTT,CASRTGTSDTDTQYF
-,-,TRBJ2-7,TRBV7-8,15,TGTGCCAGCAGCTTAAACCCGCAAGGAGGTTACGAGCAGTACTTC,CASSLNPQGGYEQYF
-,TRBD1,TRBJ2-7,TRBV10-3,17,TGTGCCATCAGTGAGTCAGAAGGAAGACAGGGGGGCTACGAGCAGTACTTC,CAISESEGRQGGYEQYF
-,-,TRBJ1-1,TRBV4-1,15,TGCGCCAGCAGCCAAGTATCAGCCCAGATTACTGAAGCTTTCTTT,CASSQVSAQITEAFF
-,-,TRBJ2-3,TRBV10-2,14,TGCGCCAGCAGCGGCGGACTAAGGAAAGATACGCAGTATTTT,CASSGGLRKDTQYF
few,-,TRBJ1-2,TRBV19,13,TGTGCCAGTAGTATACAGGGTGCGTACGGCTACACCTTC,CASSIQGAYGYTF
-,-,TRBJ1-2,TRBV10-3,13,TGTGCCATCAGTGAGTCTGGTCTCTATGGCTACACCTTC,CAISESGLYGYTF
-,TRBD1,TRBJ2-1,TRBV28,15,TGTGCCAGCACCGTAGGACAGGGGGCCTACAATGAGCAGTTCTTC,CASTVGQGAYNEQFF
-,-,TRBJ1-4,TRBV29-1,14,TGCAGCGTTGAAGATCCAGGTTCTAATGAAAAACTGTTTTTT,CSVEDPGSNEKLFF
few,-,TRBJ1-1,TRBV6-5,16,TGTGCCAGCAGTTACTCATGGGAGGTCCTGAACACTGAAGCTTTCTTT,CASSYSWEVLNTEAFF
-,-,TRBJ1-6,TRBV28,14,TGTGCCAGCAGTTTAGAGGGGCTTAATTCACCCCTCCACTTT,CASSLEGLNSPLHF
-,TRBD1,TRBJ1-5,TRBV28,14,TGTGCCAGCAGCCGCGGACAGGGCAATCAGCCCCAGCATTTT,CASSRGQGNQPQHF
-,TRBD1,TRBJ2-7,TRBV23-1,16,TGCGCCAGCAGCCGCACAGGGGGCGGAGGAGCCTACGAGCAGTACTTC,CASSRTGGGGAYEQYF
once,-,TRBJ1-5,TRBV7-2,13,TGTGCCAGCAGCTTCAGGGGAAATCAGCCCCAGCATTTT,CASSFRGNQPQHF
-,-,TRBJ2-5,TRBV10-1,14,TGCGCCAGCAGTGCTGCAGGGACCCAAGAGACCCAGTACTTC,CASSAAGTQETQYF
-,-,TRBJ1-2,TRBV2,13,TGTGCCAGCAGTGAATCTCCTGGGTACGGCTACACCTTC,CASSESPGYGYTF
-,-,TRBJ2-2,TRBV5-1,15,TGCGCCAGCAGCTTGGACCACGGGAACACCGGGGAGCTGTTTTTT,CASSLDHGNTGELFF
few,-,TRBJ1-4,TRBV6-5,14,TGTGCCAGCAGTTACTCGGGTGGGAATGAAAAACTGTTTTTT,CASSYSGGNEKLFF
once,TRBD2,TRBJ2-1,TRBV30,13,TGTGCCTGGAGTGTACGGGGGGGGAATGAGCAGTTCTTC,CAWSVRGGNEQFF
-,-,TRBJ2-7,TRBV28,12,TGTGCCAGCAGTCCTAAACCCTACGAGCAGTACTTC,CASSPKPYEQYF
few,TRBD1,TRBJ1-2,TRBV3-1/TRBV3-2,15,TGTGCCAGCAGCCAAGAAGGGACAGGGGGCCTTGGCTACACCTTC,CASSQEGTGGLGYTF
-,-,TRBJ2-1,TRBV30,14,TGTGCCTGGAGTGTGGACAGTAACTACAATGAGCAGTTCTTC,CAWSVDSNYNEQFF
-,-,TRBJ1-2,TRBV9,13,TGTGCCAGCAGCGGGCTACAGGGTCCTGGCTACACCTTC,CASSGLQGPGYTF
-,TRBD2,TRBJ2-7,TRBV15,15,TGTGCCACCAGCAGAGACTTGGGAGGGCCCGACGAGCAGTACTTC,CATSRDLGGPDEQYF
-,-,TRBJ2-6,TRBV3-1/TRBV3-2,18,TGTGCCAGCAGCCCGTTGACAGGAATAAGCTCTGGGGCCAACGTCCTGACTTTC,CASSPLTGISSGANVLTF